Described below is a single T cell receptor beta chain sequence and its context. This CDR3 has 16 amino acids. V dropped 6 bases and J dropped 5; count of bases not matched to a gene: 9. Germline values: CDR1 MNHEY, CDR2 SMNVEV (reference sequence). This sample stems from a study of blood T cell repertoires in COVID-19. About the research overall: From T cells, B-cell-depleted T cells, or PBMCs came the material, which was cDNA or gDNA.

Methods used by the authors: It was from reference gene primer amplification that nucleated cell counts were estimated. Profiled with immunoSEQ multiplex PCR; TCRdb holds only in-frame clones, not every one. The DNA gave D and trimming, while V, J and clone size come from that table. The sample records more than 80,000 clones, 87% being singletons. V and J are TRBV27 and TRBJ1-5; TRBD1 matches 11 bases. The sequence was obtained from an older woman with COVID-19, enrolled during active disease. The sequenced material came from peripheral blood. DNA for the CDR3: TGTGCCAGCAGGGAACATCCGGGACAGGGGGATCAGCCCCAGCATTTT. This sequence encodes CASREHPGQGDQPQHF.